This T cell receptor (beta chain) was sequenced during a study of T cells after yellow fever vaccination. This CDR3 has 13 amino acids. CDR1 is KGHSH, CDR2 LQKENI, per germline. The V and J ends lost 4 bases and 7 bases respectively, with 12 bases between them. This clonotype was seen a few times. Production of TCR cDNA was by 5'RACE template switching, which also added a universal primer site and UMIs. From the 5' RACE reads, TCRdb called clonotypes with MiXCR, one entry per CDR3 protein. The repertoire holds 250,000 to 400,000 distinct CDR3 sequences, with 3.5% to 4.5% as singletons. The V gene is TRBV18, the J gene TRBJ2-3; perhaps TRBD1 as D (6 bases). The sequences come from PBMCs, collected 15 days after the yellow fever booster vaccination. The sequence came from a man between 18 and 29 years old who received the YFV17D yellow fever vaccine. The CDR3 region has the DNA TGTGCCAGCTCACGAACGGACAGCAATACGCAGTATTTT. Its translation is CASSRTDSNTQYF.